At least ten counts were recorded for the clone carrying this T cell receptor beta chain. Antigen: not known. These data are taken from a study of identical twins. The study's findings and limits: Models underestimated how often monozygotic twins shared out-of-frame TCR alpha. Conclusions rested on cross-sectional statistics rather than following the same donors.

One entry per CDR3 protein results from TCRdb running MiXCR on the 5' RACE reads. The sample consists of roughly 250,000 distinct CDR3 sequences, roughly 13% of them appearing once. Trimming cost V 5 bases and J 7 bases; bases outside gene matches: 3. CDR1 is MNHNS and CDR2 is SASEGT in the germline V gene. This CDR3 contains 13 residues. The chain has TRBV6-1 and TRBJ1-5; the match to TRBD1 covers 9 bases. The sequence derives from a woman under 30 in good health. Material for sequencing was memory (CD45RO+) T cells sorted from blood. The CDR3 DNA is TGTGCCAGCAGTCCGACAGGGGGGCAGCCCCAGCATTTT. Protein: CASSPTGGQPQHF.